The clone carrying this T cell receptor (beta chain) was detected a few times. The sample is drawn from a study of identical twins. The length of the CDR3 is 12 residues. Germline CDR1 reads MNHEY; CDR2 reads SVGEGT. The V and J ends lost 3 bases and 8 bases respectively, with 10 bases between them. TCRdb passed the 5' RACE reads through MiXCR, listing each CDR3 protein once. The sample has just over 500,000 distinct CDR3 sequences; roughly 21% are singletons. These data also featured in a second study, about T cells expressing NK-cell markers.

Sequencing input: CD4+ T cells sorted from blood. The rearrangement joins TRBV6-2 or TRBV6-3 to TRBJ1-1; D unclear. This sequence was found in a woman younger than 35 in good health. CDR3 bases: TGTGCCAGCAGTTATCGGACGTCGGAAGCTTTCTTT. This translates into CASSYRTSEAFF.